One sample yielded the 18 T cell receptor beta chains listed below, sequenced in a study of T cell clonality in common variable immunodeficiency. Broader study findings: Fewer deletions and N-nucleotide insertions were reportedly seen in common variable immunodeficiency TCR beta sequences.

The method was immunoSEQ multiplex PCR; TCRdb's version includes in-frame clones alone and lacks a portion of them. This sample carries just over 20,000 clones and no singletons, and under 2.5% goes to the top ten. The antigens for these receptors are not known. The specimen sequenced was peripheral blood mononuclear cells. The receptors originated from a human donor with common variable immunodeficiency.

This clone was counted ten times or more. The read ends 3 residues early relative to the CDR3; the germline J gene fills the gap. The chain combines TRBV7-2 with TRBJ2-3; D not certain. The germline V and J ends were trimmed by 3 bases and 6 bases, with 4 bases remaining between them. CDR1 is SGHTA, CDR2 FQGNSA, per germline. CDR3 length equals 11 residues. Here the CDR3 reads CASSFGDTQYF. The CDR3 DNA, read in part, is TGTGCCAGCAGCTTCGGGGATACG.

In this sample, this clone turned up many times. The read terminates 3 residues before the CDR3 end, so the remaining end is supplied by the germline J gene. The chain is built from TRBV19 and TRBJ2-7; 8 bases fit TRBD1. J gave up 3 bases and V 10 bases, and 8 bases lay outside the gene matches. Germline CDR1 and CDR2: LNHDA and SQIVND (reference sequence). The CDR3 is made up of 13 amino acids. The part of the CDR3 DNA that was read is TGTGCCACTTCGGGACAGGTCGACTACGAG. As protein: CATSGQVDYE. The entire CDR3 protein reads CATSGQVDYEQYF.

This clone has at least ten counts. From the germline J gene comes the end of the CDR3, since the read stops 3 residues before it. This chain joins TRBV6-1 and TRBJ2-4; unclear D gene. The V gene lost 4 bases and the J gene lost 8 bases, with 6 bases spanning the gap. CDR3 length: 11 residues. CDR1 and CDR2 from the germline V gene are MNHNS and SASEGT. The CDR3 region is CASSALYIQYF. CDR3 DNA (partial): TGTGCCAGCAGTGCCCTATACATT.

This clone was picked up a small number of times. The CDR3 end is not reached by the read, which stops 3 residues before it; the germline J gene fills it in. The chain recombines TRBV5-4 with TRBJ2-7, with 10 bases lining up with TRBD2. V trimming: 1 base; J trimming: 6 bases; junction bases outside the gene matches: 4. There are 14 residues in the CDR3. The germline CDR1 and CDR2 sequences are SGHNT and YYREEE (reference sequence). The CDR3 spells CASSLTSGVGEQYF. The sequenced CDR3 bases are TGTGCCAGCAGCTTGACTAGCGGGGTCGGCGAG.

This clone has ten or more counts. The read terminates 3 residues before the CDR3 end, so the remaining end is supplied by the germline J gene. The chain uses TRBV5-4 and TRBJ1-1; perhaps TRBD1 as D (5 bases). Looked up from germline, CDR1 is SGHNT and CDR2 is YYREEE (reference sequence). V was trimmed by 0 bases and J by 6 bases, leaving 9 bases between them. The CDR3 has 13 amino acids. CDR3 region: CASSLAGGSEAFF. The part of the CDR3 DNA that was read is TGTGCCAGCAGCTTGGCCGGGGGGTCTGAA.

This clone was observed at least ten times. At one of its ends the junction is not consistent with the germline gene, which may arise from a read error. Read coverage stops 3 residues before the CDR3 terminus; the germline J gene supplies the remainder. The V call is TRBV4-2, the J call TRBJ2-7; TRBD2 matches at 8 bases. Germline V gives CDR1 LGHNA, CDR2 YNFKEQ. The CDR3 contains 16 residues. The CDR3 DNA, read in part, is TGCGCCAGCAGCCAAGATTTGAGTAGCGGGGTCTACGAG. It encodes CASSQDLSSGVYE. The CDR3, in full, reads CASSQDLSSGVYEQYF.

This clone was recorded a few times. The CDR3 is cut off 3 residues early in the read; its end comes from the germline J gene. The chain joins TRBV11-2 to TRBJ2-7; the D gene is possibly TRBD1 (5 bases). The CDR3 has 15 residues. V lost 7 bases to trimming and J lost 3 bases, with 19 bases between them. The germline V gene encodes CDR1 SGHAT and CDR2 FQNNGV. CDR3 sequence reads: CASTTLGPAFYEQYF. CDR3 DNA, as far as it was read: TGTGCCAGCACCACTTTGGGGCCCGCCTTCTACGAG.

This clone was recorded at least ten times. The read ends 3 residues before the CDR3 terminus; that terminus is restored from the germline J gene. This chain joins TRBV7-8 and TRBJ1-4; possible D gene TRBD1, 5 bases. The germline V and J ends were trimmed by 5 bases and 6 bases, with 7 bases remaining between them. Germline V CDR1 and CDR2: SGHVS, FQNEAQ. CDR3 length: 12 residues. Partial CDR3 DNA: TGTGCCAGCAGCCCACAGGATGAAAAA. It is translated as CASSPQDEK. The entire CDR3 sequence reads CASSPQDEKLFF.

This clone was counted a few times. The missing CDR3 end, 3 residues past where the read stops, is filled in from the germline J gene. V and J are TRBV7-9 and TRBJ1-3; 7 bases align to TRBD1. The V gene end was trimmed by 1 base and the J gene end by 6 bases; junction bases not matched to a gene: 6. This CDR3 region has 15 residues. From germline, CDR1 is SEHNR and CDR2 FQNEAQ (reference sequence). CDR3 sequence reads: CASSLEGGFENTIYF. The CDR3 DNA, read in part, is TGTGCCAGCAGCTTAGAAGGGGGCTTTGAAAACACC.

This clone has a handful of counts. From the germline J gene comes the end of the CDR3, since the read stops 3 residues before it. This chain joins TRBV11-1 and TRBJ2-3; D is perhaps TRBD2 (7 bases). The V end lost 4 bases, the J end lost 3 bases, and 11 bases lay between the germline ends. The CDR3 is 14 amino acids. Germline-derived CDR1 and CDR2 are SGHAT and FQDESV (reference sequence). The CDR3 spells CASSSGGITDTQYF. The covered CDR3 bases are TGTGCCAGCAGCTCGGGGGGCATTACAGATACG.

Ten or more counts support this clone. The read gets to within 3 residues of the CDR3 end, and the germline J gene fills in the rest. The chain joins TRBV10-3 to TRBJ2-7; 11 nucleotides match TRBD1. CDR1 is ENHRY, CDR2 SYGVKD, per germline. This CDR3 is 16 amino acids long. The V and J ends lost 4 bases and 2 bases, in that order; junction bases with no gene match: 7. CDR3 region: CAISVRTGGRAYEQYF. The CDR3 bases that were read are TGTGCCATCAGTGTCCGGACAGGGGGCCGCGCCTACGAG.

This clone was counted at least ten times. Coverage ceases 3 residues before the CDR3 finishes, and the germline J gene fills in the end. The V call is TRBV4-2, the J call TRBJ2-1; D is possibly TRBD2 (6 bases). CDR3 size: 15 residues. Trimming took 0 bases from V and 5 from J, leaving 11 bases between them. CDR1 and CDR2 (germline): LGHNA, YNFKEQ. CDR3 DNA, as far as it was read: TGTGCCAGCAGCCAAGATCTACTAGCAAACAATGAG. It codes for CASSQDLLANNE. The CDR3 reads in full as CASSQDLLANNEQFF.

The sample holds many counts of this clone. Read data end 3 residues before the CDR3 end; the end is taken from the germline J gene. The chain joins TRBV6-2 or TRBV6-3 to TRBJ2-3; TRBD1 aligns across 7 bases. CDR1 is MNHEY and CDR2 is SVGEGT in the germline V gene. This CDR3 comprises 16 residues. J lost 3 bases, V lost 6 bases, and 12 bases had no gene match. CDR3 sequence: CASRTHGQVRTDTQYF. The CDR3 DNA, read in part, is TGTGCCAGCAGAACCCACGGACAGGTGCGGACAGATACG.

This clone came up many times. The read falls 3 residues short of the CDR3 end, and the missing part is taken from the germline J gene. The sample holds other DNA sequences that translate to the same CDR3. The V gene is TRBV6-2 or TRBV6-3, the J gene TRBJ1-2, with TRBD1 matching over 10 bases. The germline V gene has CDR1 MNHEY and CDR2 SVGEGT. The CDR3 length is 14 residues. The CDR3 bases that were read are TGTGCCAGCAGTTACCGCGGACAGGGGGGAGGC. Translating gives CASSYRGQGGG. The entire CDR3 protein is CASSYRGQGGGYTF.

At least ten counts were recorded for this clone. The read ends 3 residues before the CDR3 terminus; that terminus is restored from the germline J gene. V is TRBV6-2 or TRBV6-3 and J is TRBJ2-5; 8 bases agree with TRBD2. Germline lookup yields CDR1 MNHEY and CDR2 SVGEGT. The ends lost 6 bases at V and 1 base at J; junction bases unmatched: 7. The CDR3 has 15 residues. CDR3 in amino acids: CASRGAGATQETQYF. CDR3 DNA, as far as it was read: TGTGCCAGCAGGGGAGCGGGGGCGACCCAAGAGACC.

This clone was observed at least ten times. The read falls 3 residues short of the CDR3 end, and the missing part is taken from the germline J gene. The identical CDR3 is also encoded by other nucleotide sequences in the sample. The V and J genes are TRBV7-2 and TRBJ2-5; 8 bases align to TRBD1. J was trimmed by 4 bases and V by 4 bases; bases with no gene match: 2. This CDR3 spans 13 amino acids. The germline V gene has CDR1 SGHTA and CDR2 FQGNSA. CDR3 DNA (partial): TGTGCCAGCAGCTACGACAGGGGAGAGACC. Translating gives CASSYDRGET. In full, the CDR3 reads CASSYDRGETQYF.

This clone was observed at least ten times. The missing CDR3 end, 3 residues past where the read stops, is filled in from the germline J gene. The chain employs TRBV19 and TRBJ1-2; D is unclear. The CDR3 sequence is 14 residues long. Germline loops: CDR1 LNHDA, CDR2 SQIVND (reference sequence). Between the trimmed V and J ends, which lost 3 bases and 0 bases, there was a span of 8 bases. The covered CDR3 bases are TGTGCCAGTAGTATTTTTGCAGCTAACTATGGC. Translating it yields CASSIFAANYG. The whole CDR3 is CASSIFAANYGYTF.

This clone was recorded at least ten times. The read ends 3 residues before the CDR3 terminus; that terminus is restored from the germline J gene. The chain joins TRBV9 to TRBJ2-7, with 13 bases identical to TRBD2. CDR3 length: 14 amino acids. The germline CDR1 and CDR2 sequences are SGDLS and YYNGEE. Losses at the gene ends were 3 bases for V and 5 bases for J; bases not matched to a gene: 2. The chain's CDR3 is CASSEGLAGDEQYF. The sequenced CDR3 bases are TGTGCCAGCAGCGAAGGACTAGCGGGGGACGAG.